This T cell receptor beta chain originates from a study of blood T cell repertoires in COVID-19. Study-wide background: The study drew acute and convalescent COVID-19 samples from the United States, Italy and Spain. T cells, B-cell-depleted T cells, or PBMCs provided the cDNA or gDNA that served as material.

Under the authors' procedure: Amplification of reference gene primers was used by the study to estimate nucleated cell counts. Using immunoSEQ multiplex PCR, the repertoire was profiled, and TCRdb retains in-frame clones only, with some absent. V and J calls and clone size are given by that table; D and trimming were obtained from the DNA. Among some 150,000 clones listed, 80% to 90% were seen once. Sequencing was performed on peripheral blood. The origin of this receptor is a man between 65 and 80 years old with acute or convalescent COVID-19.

CDR3 region: CASSDGLAGYQETQYF. The CDR3 nucleotides are TGTGCCAGCAGCGACGGACTAGCGGGTTACCAAGAGACCCAGTACTTC. The chain carries TRBV7-2 and TRBJ2-5, with TRBD2 matching 11 bases. The CDR3 has 16 residues. Unmatched junction bases numbered 5, after V lost 5 bases and J lost 0 bases. Germline CDR1 SGHTA, CDR2 FQGNSA.